This T cell receptor beta chain was captured by sequencing in a study of T cells in Graves' hyperthyroidism and ophthalmopathy. Germline CDR1 reads DFQATT; CDR2 reads SNEGSKA (reference sequence). The CDR3 extends over 12 amino acids. RNA transcripts gave rise to amplified TCR beta CDR3 regions. HTBI primers were the set used in a first-round RT-PCR of the TCR CDR3. TCRdb re-derived calls from the multiplex PCR reads in MiXCR, one entry per CDR3 protein. The repertoire consists of hundreds of thousands of distinct CDR3 sequences, with roughly 14% occurring once and the leading ten covering over 10%. This sequence joins TRBV20-1 and TRBJ2-5, with D unclear. The sequenced material came from blood. The sequence was obtained from a man aged 18 to 30 with Graves' ophthalmopathy. DNA for the CDR3: TGCAGAGTCTACAGAGACCAAGAGACCCAGTACTTC. It yields the protein CRVYRDQETQYF.